The entry below describes one T cell receptor beta chain. What it binds is unknown. PBMCs served as the source from which CD4+ and CD8+ T cells were sorted. The authors extracted RNA and reverse transcribed it into cDNA as the sequencing template. Clones were read by immunoSEQ multiplex PCR, and TCRdb kept only the in-frame ones, dropping some. The sample has some 180,000 clones, just over 55% seen once. The sample originates from a study of CD8+ T cells in alopecia areata. General observations from the study: In scalp samples, resident alphabeta T cells of normal skin are also sequenced. Higher clonality was seen in lesional scalp than in normal scalp, especially in alopecia totalis/universalis. Researchers reported that TCR sharing among patients proved less clear than in mice, possibly HLA-linked.

The CDR3 sequence is 11 residues long. Germline V gene data show CDR1 as MDHEN and CDR2 as SYDVKM. V was clipped by 5 bases and J by 5 bases, with 5 bases between them. The sequenced material came from CD8+ T cells sorted from blood. This receptor was identified in a human donor in good health. The J gene is TRBJ2-3, the V gene TRBV28, with unresolved D. The CDR3 nucleotides read TGTGCCAGCAGTCCCGGAGATACGCAGTATTTT. This gives the protein CASSPGDTQYF.